These 17 T cell receptor beta chains came from one sample sequenced in a study of neurological immune-mediated disorders. Via MiXCR, TCRdb re-called the 5' RACE reads, giving one row per CDR3 protein. The profile shows roughly 80,000 distinct CDR3 sequences, 17% of them singletons. The material sequenced was PBMCs. The receptor set was obtained from a woman in her thirties or forties in good health.

This clonotype showed up many times. The chain has TRBV7-6 and TRBJ1-1; D is ambiguous. The germline V gene encodes CDR1 SGHVS and CDR2 FNYEAQ. The V end was cut by 2 bases, the J end by 4 bases, with 11 bases between. This CDR3 contains 14 residues. CDR3 DNA sequence: TGTGCCAGCAGCTTACACGTAGGTGGCACTGAAGCTTTCTTT. Amino acid sequence: CASSLHVGGTEAFF.

As to this clonotype: A read error is likely, as this CDR3 ends without the conserved phenylalanine or tryptophan. This chain connects TRBV7-2 to TRBJ1-1, with a tentative D call TRBD1 (6 bases). This CDR3 is 18 amino acids long. Germline CDR1 SGHTA, CDR2 FQGNSA. V lost 5 bases and J lost 0, with 22 bases in between. The CDR3 DNA sequence: TGTGCCAGCAGCCCGGGACACGGGTCAGGGCCAATGAACACTGAAGCTTTCCTT. It is translated as CASSPGHGSGPMNTEAFL.

This clonotype was seen a handful of times. V gene TRBV19 combines with J gene TRBJ2-1; 10 bases map to TRBD1. CDR1 is LNHDA, CDR2 SQIVND, per germline (reference sequence). The V segment lost 5 bases and the J segment 7 bases; nucleotides outside the gene matches: 8. The CDR3 is 15 residues long. The CDR3 region has the DNA TGTGCCAGTAGTTCACTCCGGGACAGGGGAAATGAGCAGTTCTTC. Residues: CASSSLRDRGNEQFF.

In this sample, this clonotype turned up many times. This chain links TRBV29-1 with TRBJ2-1; 8 positions agree with TRBD2. This CDR3 spans 17 amino acids. V lost 7 bases, J lost 0 bases, and 14 bases stayed unmatched. The germline V gene encodes CDR1 SQVTM and CDR2 ANQGSEA. CDR3 protein: CSAMIGGGTFSYNEQFF. For the CDR3, the DNA is TGCAGCGCCATGATCGGCGGGGGGACCTTCTCCTACAATGAGCAGTTCTTC.

This clonotype was seen ten or more times. The chain recombines TRBV20-1 with TRBJ2-3; 7 bases agree with TRBD2. The V gene end was trimmed by 1 base and the J gene end by 4 bases; junction bases not matched to a gene: 5. CDR3 size: 14 residues. CDR1 DFQATT and CDR2 SNEGSKA come from the germline V gene (reference sequence). DNA for the CDR3: TGCAGTGCTAGAGTCAGCGGGGCGGCAGATACGCAGTATTTT. It encodes CSARVSGAADTQYF.

There are many counts of this clonotype. The chain has TRBV29-1 and TRBJ1-5; tentatively, D is TRBD1 (5 bases). Germline CDR1 SQVTM, CDR2 ANQGSEA. V lost 3 bases to trimming and J lost 7 bases, with 13 bases between them. The CDR3 sequence is 13 residues long. CDR3 region: CSVDTGRGQPQHF. The CDR3 bases are TGCAGCGTTGATACAGGCCGGGGACAGCCCCAGCATTTT.

This clonotype occurred once. V gene TRBV7-2 combines with J gene TRBJ2-3; TRBD2 is a possible D gene (6 bases). Trimming took 9 bases from V and 7 from J, leaving 17 bases between them. Germline assignment: CDR1 SGHTA and CDR2 FQGNSA. This CDR3 spans 13 amino acids. CDR3 in amino acids: CASTGTARHTQYF. In nucleotides, the CDR3 is TGTGCCAGTACCGGGACTGCCAGGCATACGCAGTATTTT.

This clonotype has a single count. The rearrangement joins TRBV7-9 to TRBJ2-3; D may correspond to TRBD1 or TRBD2 (5 bases each). V lost 5 bases and J 5 bases, leaving 17 bases between the germline ends. This CDR3 spans 15 amino acids. CDR1 SEHNR and CDR2 FQNEAQ come from the germline V gene (reference sequence). The CDR3 region has the DNA TGTGCCAGCAGCCCCGGGACCCCGGTCGGAGATACGCAGTATTTT. Translating it yields CASSPGTPVGDTQYF.

This clonotype showed up many times. The chain couples TRBV6-5 to TRBJ1-5; TRBD1 aligns across 9 bases. V shed 5 bases, J shed 1 base, and the junction held 12 bases outside the gene matches. CDR3 length: 18 amino acids. Germline CDR1 is MNHEY and CDR2 is SVGAGI. The CDR3 nucleotides are TGTGCCAGCAGTGCATCCGGGACAGGGATAGGAAGCAATCAGCCCCAGCATTTT. Its protein is CASSASGTGIGSNQPQHF.

There are many counts of this clonotype. This chain links TRBV3-1 with TRBJ1-6, with unresolved D. V lost 3 bases and J lost 0, with 6 bases in between. Germline lookup yields CDR1 LGHDT and CDR2 YNNKEL (reference sequence). This CDR3 has 15 residues. The CDR3 bases are TGTGCCAGCAGCCATGGTAGCTCCTATAATTCACCCCTCCACTTT. This translates into CASSHGSSYNSPLHF.

In this sample, this clonotype turned up many times. The V call is TRBV4-1, the J call TRBJ2-3, with a tentative D call TRBD1 (5 bases). Germline assignment: CDR1 MGHRA and CDR2 YSYEKL. The CDR3 has 16 amino acids. Trimming took off 0 bases at V and 5 bases at J, with 15 bases between the two ends. CDR3 nucleotides: TGCGCCAGCAGCCAAGAAGGGGCTACGGCAGGAGATACGCAGTATTTT. Protein product: CASSQEGATAGDTQYF.

This clonotype was detected ten times or more. CDR3 loop: CASSPTGTLQDTQYF. The CDR3, as DNA: TGTGCCAGCAGCCCTACCGGGACTCTCCAAGATACGCAGTATTTT. V usage is TRBV6-2 or TRBV6-3 and J usage is TRBJ2-3; a possible D gene is TRBD2 (6 bases). The CDR3 spans 15 residues. The V end was cut by 6 bases, the J end by 5 bases, with 18 bases between. In germline, CDR1 is MNHEY, CDR2 SVGEGT.

The table lists this clonotype with many counts. The chain combines TRBV11-2 with TRBJ2-5; 8 bases are a match to TRBD2. The CDR3 covers 15 residues. Germline lookup yields CDR1 SGHAT and CDR2 FQNNGV. V was pared by 3 bases and J by 3 bases, with 6 bases of the junction left unmatched. This CDR3 reads CASSFNPGGEETQYF. In DNA form, the CDR3 reads TGTGCCAGCAGCTTCAATCCCGGGGGGGAAGAGACCCAGTACTTC.

This clonotype was seen many times. This chain links TRBV20-1 with TRBJ2-5; D is ambiguous. The germline gives CDR1 DFQATT, CDR2 SNEGSKA (reference sequence). This CDR3 comprises 16 residues. Trimming left V 0 bases short and J 4 bases short, with 18 bases between. The CDR3 coding sequence is TGCAGTGCTAGAGATTCCCGCCATCTAGTTGGAGAGACCCAGTACTTC. It encodes CSARDSRHLVGETQYF.

Ten or more counts support this clonotype. DNA of the CDR3: TGTGCCAGCAGCAGGGACTTTCAACAAGAGACCCAGTACTTC. Protein: CASSRDFQQETQYF. The gene calls are TRBV7-2 and TRBJ2-5; the D gene is possibly TRBD2 (6 bases). V was pared by 5 bases and J by 2 bases, with 12 bases between. Germline V gene lookup returns CDR1 SGHTA and CDR2 FQGNSA. The CDR3 has 14 residues.

This clonotype was seen just once. V is TRBV18 and J is TRBJ2-1; possible D gene TRBD1, 5 bases. Germline V gene sequence: CDR1 KGHSH, CDR2 LQKENI. With 1 base removed from V and 8 bases from J, the gap between germline ends came to 9 bases. The CDR3 is made up of 13 amino acids. The CDR3 loop reads CASSPRVRDEQFF. As DNA, the CDR3 is TGTGCCAGCTCACCACGTGTCAGGGATGAGCAGTTCTTC. The variable domain in full, completed from reference TRBV18 and TRBJ2-1, reads NAGVMQNPRHLVRRRGQEARLRCSPMKGHSHVYWYRQLPEEGLKFMVYLQKENIIDESGMPKERFSAEFPKEGPSILRIQQVVRGDSAAYFCASSPRVRDEQFFGPGTRLTVL.

The chain has TRBV4-1 and TRBJ1-1; 9 nucleotides align to TRBD1. The CDR3 sequence is 16 residues long. Trimming cost V 0 bases and J 5 bases; bases outside gene matches: 7. The germline V gene has CDR1 MGHRA and CDR2 YSYEKL. The CDR3 region has the DNA TGCGCCAGCAGCCAAGAACAGGGGGCCCGGCAGACTGAAGCTTTCTTT. Amino acid sequence: CASSQEQGARQTEAFF.